This T cell receptor (beta chain) was recovered during a study of vaccination and CD4 T cells after COVID-19. About the study: Four females and six males made up the convalescents, with two Hispanic.

Sequenced with the Oncomine TCR Beta short-read assay was DNA taken from cultured CD4+ T cells. One entry per CDR3 protein results from TCRdb running MiXCR on the PCR reads. This repertoire shows about 12,000 distinct CDR3 sequences, 40% to 55% found once; its top ten account for 6% to 8%. The sample's treatment: roughly 10-day PBMC culture with coronavirus spike peptide pools or control peptides (ViraFEST assay). Positive PCR tests were logged from March through December 2020, ahead of US Alpha, Beta and Delta variants. Only a few counts were recorded for this clonotype. Antigen: not known. The CDR3 runs to 16 residues. Per germline, CDR1 DFQATT and CDR2 SNEGSKA (reference sequence). With 4 bases removed from V and 2 bases from J, the gap between germline ends came to 20 bases.

The chain carries TRBV20-1 and TRBJ2-5; D is undetermined. The sequenced sample consisted of CD4+ T cells from blood, cultured in vitro. This receptor was identified in a human donor who had recovered from COVID-19. CDR3 protein: CSAIVHQGPQQETQYF. The CDR3 nucleotides read TGCAGTGCTATCGTACACCAAGGTCCCCAACAAGAGACCCAGTACTTC.